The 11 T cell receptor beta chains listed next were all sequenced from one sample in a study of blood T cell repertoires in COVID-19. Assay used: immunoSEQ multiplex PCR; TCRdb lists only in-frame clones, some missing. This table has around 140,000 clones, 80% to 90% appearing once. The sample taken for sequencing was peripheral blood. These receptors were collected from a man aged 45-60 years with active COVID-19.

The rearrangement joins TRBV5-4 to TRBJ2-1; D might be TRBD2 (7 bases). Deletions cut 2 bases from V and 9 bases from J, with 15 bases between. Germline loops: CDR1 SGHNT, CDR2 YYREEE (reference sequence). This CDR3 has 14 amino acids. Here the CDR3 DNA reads TGTGCCAGCAGCTTCTCCCACAGGGAGGGTGAGCAGTTCTTC. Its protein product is CASSFSHREGEQFF.

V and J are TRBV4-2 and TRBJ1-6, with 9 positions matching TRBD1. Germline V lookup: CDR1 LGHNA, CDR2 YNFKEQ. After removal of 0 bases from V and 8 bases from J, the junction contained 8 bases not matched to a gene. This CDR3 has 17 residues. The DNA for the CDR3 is TGTGCCAGCAGCCAAGATGGGCGGACAGGGGCGGATTCACCCCTCCACTTT. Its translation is CASSQDGRTGADSPLHF.

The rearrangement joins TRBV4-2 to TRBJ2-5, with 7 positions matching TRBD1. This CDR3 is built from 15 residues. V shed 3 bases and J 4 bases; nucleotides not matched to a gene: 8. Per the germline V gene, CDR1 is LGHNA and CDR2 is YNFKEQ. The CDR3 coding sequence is TGTGCCAGCAGCCAGACAGGGCCCCCGGGAGAGACCCAGTACTTC. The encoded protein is CASSQTGPPGETQYF.

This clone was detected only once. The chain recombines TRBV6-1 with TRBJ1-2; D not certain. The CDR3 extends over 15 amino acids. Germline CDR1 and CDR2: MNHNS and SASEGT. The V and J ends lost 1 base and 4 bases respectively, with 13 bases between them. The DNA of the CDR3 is TGTGCCAGCAGTGAAGACCGGTCAAACAGCTATGGCTACACCTTC. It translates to CASSEDRSNSYGYTF.

In DNA, the CDR3 is TGTGCCAGCCCTCCCGGGGTCGGTCCCAATGAGCAGTTCTTC. It specifies CASPPGVGPNEQFF. The chain employs TRBV7-9 and TRBJ2-1; D is possibly TRBD2 (5 bases). This CDR3 comprises 14 residues. Germline V gene lookup returns CDR1 SEHNR and CDR2 FQNEAQ (reference sequence). V gave up 8 bases and J gave up 6 bases, with 17 bases separating them.

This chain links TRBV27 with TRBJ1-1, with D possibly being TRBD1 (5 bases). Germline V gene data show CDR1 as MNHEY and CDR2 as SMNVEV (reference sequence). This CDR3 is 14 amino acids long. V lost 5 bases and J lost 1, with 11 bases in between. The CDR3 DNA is TGTGCCAGCAGTAAGGGGCGATCGAACACTGAAGCTTTCTTT. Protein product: CASSKGRSNTEAFF.

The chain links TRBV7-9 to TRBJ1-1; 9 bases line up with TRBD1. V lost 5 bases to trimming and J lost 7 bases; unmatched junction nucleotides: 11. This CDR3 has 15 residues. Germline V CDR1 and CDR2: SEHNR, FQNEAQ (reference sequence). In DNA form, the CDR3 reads TGTGCCAGCAGCCCCTTACAGGGGGCCCGAATTGAAGCTTTCTTT. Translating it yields CASSPLQGARIEAFF.

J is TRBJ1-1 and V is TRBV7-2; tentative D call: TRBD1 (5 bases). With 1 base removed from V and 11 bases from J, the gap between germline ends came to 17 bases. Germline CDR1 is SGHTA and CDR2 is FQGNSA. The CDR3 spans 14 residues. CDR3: CASSLGGVGGYAFF. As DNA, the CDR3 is TGTGCCAGCAGCTTAGGGGGAGTGGGGGGATACGCTTTCTTT.

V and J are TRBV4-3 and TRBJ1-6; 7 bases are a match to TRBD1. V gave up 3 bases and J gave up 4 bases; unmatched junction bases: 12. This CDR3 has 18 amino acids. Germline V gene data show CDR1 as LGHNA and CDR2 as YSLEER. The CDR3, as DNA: TGCGCCAGCAGCCACATCCCCTGGCAGGGGGGTTATAATTCACCCCTCCACTTT. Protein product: CASSHIPWQGGYNSPLHF.

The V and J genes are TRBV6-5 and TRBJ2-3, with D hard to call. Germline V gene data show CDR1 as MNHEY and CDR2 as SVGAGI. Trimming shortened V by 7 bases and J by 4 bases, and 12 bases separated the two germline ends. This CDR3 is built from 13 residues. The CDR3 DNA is TGTGCCAGCACCTCAAGGAGTGCAGATACGCAGTATTTT. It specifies CASTSRSADTQYF.

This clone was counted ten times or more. Here the CDR3 reads CSASEMEGSYGYTF. CDR3 sequence (DNA): TGCAGTGCTAGTGAAATGGAGGGAAGCTATGGCTACACCTTC. The gene calls are TRBV20-1 and TRBJ1-2; the D is unclear. Germline V CDR1 and CDR2: DFQATT, SNEGSKA (reference sequence). This CDR3 spans 14 amino acids. With 3 bases removed from V and 4 bases from J, the gap between germline ends came to 15 bases.